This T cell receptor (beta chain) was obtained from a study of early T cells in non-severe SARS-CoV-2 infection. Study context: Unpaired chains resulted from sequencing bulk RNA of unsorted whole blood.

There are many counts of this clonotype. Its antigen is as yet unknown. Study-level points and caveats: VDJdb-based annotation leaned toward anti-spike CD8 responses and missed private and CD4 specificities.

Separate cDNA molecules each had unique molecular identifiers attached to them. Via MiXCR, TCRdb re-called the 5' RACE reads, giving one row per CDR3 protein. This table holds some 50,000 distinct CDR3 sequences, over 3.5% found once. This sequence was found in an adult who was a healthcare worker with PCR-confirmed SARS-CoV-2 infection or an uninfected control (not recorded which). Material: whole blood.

For the CDR3, the DNA is TGTGCCAGCAGCTCAGGACAGAAAAACAATGAGCAGTTCTTC. Translated: CASSSGQKNNEQFF. V gene TRBV7-9 combines with J gene TRBJ2-1; perhaps TRBD1 as D (6 bases). The V end was cut by 4 bases, the J end by 5 bases, with 12 bases between. Germline values: CDR1 SEHNR, CDR2 FQNEAQ (reference sequence). This CDR3 contains 14 residues.